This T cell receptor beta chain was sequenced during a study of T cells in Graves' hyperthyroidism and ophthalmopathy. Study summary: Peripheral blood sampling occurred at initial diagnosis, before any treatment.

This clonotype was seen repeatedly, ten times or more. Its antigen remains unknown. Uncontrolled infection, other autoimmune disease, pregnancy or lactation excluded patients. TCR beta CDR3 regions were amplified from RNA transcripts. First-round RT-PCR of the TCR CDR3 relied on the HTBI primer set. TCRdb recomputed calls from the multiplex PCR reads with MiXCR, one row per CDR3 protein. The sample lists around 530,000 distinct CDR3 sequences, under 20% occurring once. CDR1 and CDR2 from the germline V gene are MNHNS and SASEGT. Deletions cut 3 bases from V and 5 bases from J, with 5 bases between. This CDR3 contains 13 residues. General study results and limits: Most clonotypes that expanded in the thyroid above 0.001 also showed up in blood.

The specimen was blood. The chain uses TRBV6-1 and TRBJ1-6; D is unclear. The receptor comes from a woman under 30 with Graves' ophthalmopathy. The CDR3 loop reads CASSEDHNSPLHF. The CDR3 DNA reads TGTGCCAGCAGTGAGGACCATAATTCACCCCTCCACTTT.